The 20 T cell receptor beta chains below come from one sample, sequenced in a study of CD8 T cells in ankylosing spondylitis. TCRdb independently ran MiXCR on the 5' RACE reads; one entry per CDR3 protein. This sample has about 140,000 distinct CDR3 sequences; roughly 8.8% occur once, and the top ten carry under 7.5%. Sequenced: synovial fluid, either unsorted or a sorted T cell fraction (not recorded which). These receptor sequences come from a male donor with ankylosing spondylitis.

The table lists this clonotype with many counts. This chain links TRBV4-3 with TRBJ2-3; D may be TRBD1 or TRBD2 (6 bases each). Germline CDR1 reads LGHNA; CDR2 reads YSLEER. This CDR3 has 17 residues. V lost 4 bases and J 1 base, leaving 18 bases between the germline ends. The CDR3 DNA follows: TGCGCCAGCAGCCCTCTACTGGGGGCTAGCGGCACAGATACGCAGTATTTT. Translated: CASSPLLGASGTDTQYF.

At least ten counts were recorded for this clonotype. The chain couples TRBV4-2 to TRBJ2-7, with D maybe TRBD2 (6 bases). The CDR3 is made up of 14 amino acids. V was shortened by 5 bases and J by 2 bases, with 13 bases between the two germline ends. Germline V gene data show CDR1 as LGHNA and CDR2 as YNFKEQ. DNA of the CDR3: TGTGCCAGCAGCGTACGGGACTCGACCTACGAGCAGTACTTC. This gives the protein CASSVRDSTYEQYF.

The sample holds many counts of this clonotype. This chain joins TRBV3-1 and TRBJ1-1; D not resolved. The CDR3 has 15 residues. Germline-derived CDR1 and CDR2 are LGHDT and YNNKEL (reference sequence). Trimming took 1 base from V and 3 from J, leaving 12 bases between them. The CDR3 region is CASSQGLVGYTEAFF. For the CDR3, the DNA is TGTGCCAGCAGCCAAGGCTTAGTCGGATACACTGAAGCTTTCTTT.

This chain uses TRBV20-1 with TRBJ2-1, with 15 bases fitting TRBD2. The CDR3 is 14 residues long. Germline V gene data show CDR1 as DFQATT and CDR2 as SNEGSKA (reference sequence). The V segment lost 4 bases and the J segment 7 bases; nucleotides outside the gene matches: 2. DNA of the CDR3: TGCAGTGCTATGGGGACTAGCGGGAGGAATGAGCAGTTCTTC. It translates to CSAMGTSGRNEQFF.

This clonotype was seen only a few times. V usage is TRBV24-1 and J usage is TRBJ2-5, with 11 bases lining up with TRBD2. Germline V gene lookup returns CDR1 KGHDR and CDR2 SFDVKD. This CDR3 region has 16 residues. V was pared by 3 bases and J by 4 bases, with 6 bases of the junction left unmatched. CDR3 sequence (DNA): TGTGCCACCAGTGATCGGACTAGCGGGTGGTCAGAGACCCAGTACTTC. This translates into CATSDRTSGWSETQYF.

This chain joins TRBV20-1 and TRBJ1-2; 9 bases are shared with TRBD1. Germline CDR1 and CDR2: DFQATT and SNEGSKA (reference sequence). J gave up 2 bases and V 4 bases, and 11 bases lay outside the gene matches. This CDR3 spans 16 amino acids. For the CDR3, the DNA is TGCAGTGCTAACAGGGCAACAGGGGGCGCGAACTATGGCTACACCTTC. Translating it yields CSANRATGGANYGYTF.

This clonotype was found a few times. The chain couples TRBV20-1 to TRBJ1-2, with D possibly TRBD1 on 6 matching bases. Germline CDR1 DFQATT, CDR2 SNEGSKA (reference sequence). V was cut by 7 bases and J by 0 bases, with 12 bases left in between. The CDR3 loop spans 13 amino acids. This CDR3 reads CSGGGSSNYGYTF. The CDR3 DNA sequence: TGCAGTGGGGGGGGCAGTTCTAACTATGGCTACACCTTC.

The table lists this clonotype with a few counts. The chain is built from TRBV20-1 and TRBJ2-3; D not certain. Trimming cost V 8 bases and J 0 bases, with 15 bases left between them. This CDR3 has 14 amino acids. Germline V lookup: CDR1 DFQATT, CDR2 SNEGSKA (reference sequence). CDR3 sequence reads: CSMGEDPSTDTQYF. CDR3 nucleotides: TGCAGTATGGGCGAGGACCCAAGCACAGATACGCAGTATTTT.

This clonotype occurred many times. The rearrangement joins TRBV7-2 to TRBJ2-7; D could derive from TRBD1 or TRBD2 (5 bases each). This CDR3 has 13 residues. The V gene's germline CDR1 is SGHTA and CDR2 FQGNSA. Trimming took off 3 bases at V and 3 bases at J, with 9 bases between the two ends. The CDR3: CASSLGEIYEQYF. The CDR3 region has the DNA TGTGCCAGCAGCTTGGGGGAGATCTACGAGCAGTACTTC. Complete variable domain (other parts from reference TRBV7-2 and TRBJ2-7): GAGVSQSPSNKVTEKGKDVELRCDPISGHTALYWYRQSLGQGLEFLIYFQGNSAPDKSGLPSDRFSAERTGGSVSTLTIQRTQQEDSAVYLCASSLGEIYEQYFGPGTRLTVT.

DNA for the CDR3: TGTGCCAGCAGCCGCCTTGGGTGGGCGGGAGTGGGAGATACGCAGTATTTT. This encodes CASSRLGWAGVGDTQYF. V is TRBV7-2 and J is TRBJ2-3, with 7 bases matching TRBD2. The length of the CDR3 is 17 residues. CDR1 is SGHTA and CDR2 is FQGNSA in the germline V gene. The junction had 16 bases not matched to a gene; V was cut back by 5 bases and J by 5 bases.

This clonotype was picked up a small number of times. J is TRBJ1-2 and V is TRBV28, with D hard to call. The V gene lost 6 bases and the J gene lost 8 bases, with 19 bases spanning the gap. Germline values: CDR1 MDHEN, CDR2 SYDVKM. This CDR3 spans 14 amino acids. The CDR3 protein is CASSRTVGILGYTF. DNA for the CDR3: TGTGCCAGCAGCCGTACGGTTGGTATCCTCGGCTACACCTTC.

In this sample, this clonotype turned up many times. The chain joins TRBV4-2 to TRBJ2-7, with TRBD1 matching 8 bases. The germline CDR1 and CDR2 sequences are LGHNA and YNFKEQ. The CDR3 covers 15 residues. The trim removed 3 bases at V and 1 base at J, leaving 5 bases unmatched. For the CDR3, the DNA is TGTGCCAGCAGCCAGCAGGACAGGGAATCCTACGAGCAGTACTTC. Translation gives CASSQQDRESYEQYF.

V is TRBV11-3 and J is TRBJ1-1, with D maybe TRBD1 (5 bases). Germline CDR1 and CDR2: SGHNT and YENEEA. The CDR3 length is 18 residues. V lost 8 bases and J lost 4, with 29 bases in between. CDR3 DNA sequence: TGTGCCAGCGGCAGTCCCGGAGGGAGGATACAGGTTGTCACTGAAGCTTTCTTT. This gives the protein CASGSPGGRIQVVTEAFF. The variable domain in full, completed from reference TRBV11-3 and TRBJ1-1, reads EAGVVQSPRYKIIEKKQPVAFWCNPISGHNTLYWYLQNLGQGPELLIRYENEEAVDDSQLPKDRFSAERLKGVDSTLKIQPAELGDSAVYLCASGSPGGRIQVVTEAFFGQGTRLTVV.

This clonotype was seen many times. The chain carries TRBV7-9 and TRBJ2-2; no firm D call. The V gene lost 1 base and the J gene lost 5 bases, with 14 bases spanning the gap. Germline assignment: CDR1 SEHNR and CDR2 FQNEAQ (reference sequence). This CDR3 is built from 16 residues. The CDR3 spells CASSLVLSPETGELFF. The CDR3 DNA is TGTGCCAGCAGCTTAGTTCTGAGTCCCGAGACCGGGGAGCTGTTTTTT.

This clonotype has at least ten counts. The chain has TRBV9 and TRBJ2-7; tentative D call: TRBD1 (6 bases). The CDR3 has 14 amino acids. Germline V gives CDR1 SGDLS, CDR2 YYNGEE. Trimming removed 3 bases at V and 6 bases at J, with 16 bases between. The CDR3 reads CASSAGTSAGEQYF. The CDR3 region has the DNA TGTGCCAGCAGCGCGGGGACATCAGCAGGCGAGCAGTACTTC.

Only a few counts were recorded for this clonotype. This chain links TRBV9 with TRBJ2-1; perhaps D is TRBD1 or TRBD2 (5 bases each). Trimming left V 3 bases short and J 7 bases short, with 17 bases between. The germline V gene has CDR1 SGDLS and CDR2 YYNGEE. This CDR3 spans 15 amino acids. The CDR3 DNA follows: TGTGCCAGCAGCGACGGGACCCGGGCGAGGAATGAGCAGTTCTTC. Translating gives CASSDGTRARNEQFF.

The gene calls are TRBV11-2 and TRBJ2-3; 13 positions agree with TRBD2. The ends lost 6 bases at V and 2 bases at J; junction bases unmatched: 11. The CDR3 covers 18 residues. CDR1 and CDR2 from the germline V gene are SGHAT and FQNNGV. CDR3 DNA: TGTGCCAGCAGACACAGACTAGCGGGGGGCACAATCACAGATACGCAGTATTTT. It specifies CASRHRLAGGTITDTQYF.

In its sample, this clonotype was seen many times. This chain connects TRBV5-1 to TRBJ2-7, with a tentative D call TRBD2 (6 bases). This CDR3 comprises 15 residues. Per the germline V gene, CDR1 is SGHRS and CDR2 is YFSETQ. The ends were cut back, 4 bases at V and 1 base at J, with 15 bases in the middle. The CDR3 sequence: CASSVSGLRSYEQYF. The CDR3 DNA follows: TGCGCCAGCAGCGTCTCGGGACTCCGATCCTACGAGCAGTACTTC.

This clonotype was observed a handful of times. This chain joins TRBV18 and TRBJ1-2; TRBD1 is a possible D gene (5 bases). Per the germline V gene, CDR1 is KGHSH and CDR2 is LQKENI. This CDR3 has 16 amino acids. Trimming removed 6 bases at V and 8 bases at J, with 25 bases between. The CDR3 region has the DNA TGTGCCAGCTCGTCAACAGGTGGATACTCCTATGAGGGCTACACCTTC. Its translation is CASSSTGGYSYEGYTF.

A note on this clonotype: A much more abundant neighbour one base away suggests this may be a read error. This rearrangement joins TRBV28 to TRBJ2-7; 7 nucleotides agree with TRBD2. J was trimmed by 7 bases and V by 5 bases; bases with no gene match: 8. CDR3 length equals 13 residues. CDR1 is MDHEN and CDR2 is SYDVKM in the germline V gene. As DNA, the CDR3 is TGTGCCAGCAGTGTCCAGGGAGGGTGGGAGCAGTACTTC. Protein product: CASSVQGGWEQYF.